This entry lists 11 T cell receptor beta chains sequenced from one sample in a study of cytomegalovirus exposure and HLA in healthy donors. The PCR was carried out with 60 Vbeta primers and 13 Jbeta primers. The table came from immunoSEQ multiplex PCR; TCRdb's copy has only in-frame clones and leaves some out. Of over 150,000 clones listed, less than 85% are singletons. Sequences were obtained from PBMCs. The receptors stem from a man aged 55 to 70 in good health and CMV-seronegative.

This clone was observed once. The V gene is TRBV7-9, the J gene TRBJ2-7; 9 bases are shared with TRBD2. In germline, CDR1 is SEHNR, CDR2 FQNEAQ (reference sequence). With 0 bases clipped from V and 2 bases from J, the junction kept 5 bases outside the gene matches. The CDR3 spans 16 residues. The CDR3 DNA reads TGTGCCAGCAGCTTAGCGAAGCGGGAGGCCACCTACGAGCAGTACTTC. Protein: CASSLAKREATYEQYF.

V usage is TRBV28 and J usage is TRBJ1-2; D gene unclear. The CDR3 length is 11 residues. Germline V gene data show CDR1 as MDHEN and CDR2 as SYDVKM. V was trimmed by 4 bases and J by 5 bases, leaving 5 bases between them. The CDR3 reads CASSSYYGYTF. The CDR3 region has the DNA TGTGCCAGCAGTTCCTATTATGGCTACACCTTC.

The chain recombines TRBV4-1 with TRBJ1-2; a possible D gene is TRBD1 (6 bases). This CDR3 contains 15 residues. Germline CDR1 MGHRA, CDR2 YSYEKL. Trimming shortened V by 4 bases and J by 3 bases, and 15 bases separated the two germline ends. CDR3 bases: TGCGCCAGCAGCCGAACAGGGCACCTTTACTATGGCTACACCTTC. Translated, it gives CASSRTGHLYYGYTF.

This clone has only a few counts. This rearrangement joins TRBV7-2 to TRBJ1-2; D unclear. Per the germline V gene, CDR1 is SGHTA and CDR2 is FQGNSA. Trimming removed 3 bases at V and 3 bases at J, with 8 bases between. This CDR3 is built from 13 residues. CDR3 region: CASSLIGHYGYTF. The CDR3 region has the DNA TGTGCCAGCAGCTTGATTGGCCACTATGGCTACACCTTC.

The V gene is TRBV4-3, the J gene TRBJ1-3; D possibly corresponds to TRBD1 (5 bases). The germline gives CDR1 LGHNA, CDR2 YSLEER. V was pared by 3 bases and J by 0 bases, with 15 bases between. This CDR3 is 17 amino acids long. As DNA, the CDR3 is TGCGCCAGCAGCCAGCACGCCACAGGCCGCTCTGGAAACACCATATATTTT. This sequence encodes CASSQHATGRSGNTIYF.

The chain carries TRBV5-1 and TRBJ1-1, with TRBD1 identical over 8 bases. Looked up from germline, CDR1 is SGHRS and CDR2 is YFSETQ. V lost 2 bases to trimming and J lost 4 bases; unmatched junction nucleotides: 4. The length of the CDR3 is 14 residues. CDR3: CASSLKTGVTEAFF. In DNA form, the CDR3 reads TGCGCCAGCAGCTTAAAGACAGGGGTCACTGAAGCTTTCTTT.

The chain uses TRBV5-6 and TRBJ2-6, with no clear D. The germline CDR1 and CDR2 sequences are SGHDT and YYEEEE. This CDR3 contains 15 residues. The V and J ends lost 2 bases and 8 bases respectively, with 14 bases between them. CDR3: CASSFQPRLSNVLTF. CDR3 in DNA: TGTGCCAGCAGCTTTCAACCGCGCCTTTCCAACGTCCTGACTTTC.

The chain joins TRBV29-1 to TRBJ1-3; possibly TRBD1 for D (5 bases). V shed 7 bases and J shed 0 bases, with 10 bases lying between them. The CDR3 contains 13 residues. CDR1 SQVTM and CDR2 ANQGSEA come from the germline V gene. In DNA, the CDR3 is TGCAGCGCCCAGGGTTTCTCTGGAAACACCATATATTTT. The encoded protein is CSAQGFSGNTIYF. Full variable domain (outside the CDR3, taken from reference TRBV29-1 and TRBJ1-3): SAVISQKPSRDICQRGTSLTIQCQVDSQVTMMFWYRQQPGQSLTLIATANQGSEATYESGFVIDKFPISRPNLTFSTLTVSNMSPEDSSIYLCSAQGFSGNTIYFGEGSWLTVV.

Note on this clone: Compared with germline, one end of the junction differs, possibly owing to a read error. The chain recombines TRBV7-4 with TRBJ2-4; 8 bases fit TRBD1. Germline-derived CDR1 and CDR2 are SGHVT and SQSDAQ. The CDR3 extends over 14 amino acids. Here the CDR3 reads CASSLGGEYRGICF. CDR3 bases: TGTGCCAGCAGCTTAGGGGGAGAATACAGGGGGATTTGCTTC. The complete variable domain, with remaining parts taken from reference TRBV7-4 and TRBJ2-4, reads GAGVSQSPRYKVAKRGRDVALRCDSISGHVTLYWYRQTLGQGSEVLTYSQSDAQRDKSGRPSGRFSAERPERSVSTLKIQRTEQGDSAVYLCASSLGGEYRGICFGAGTRLSVL.

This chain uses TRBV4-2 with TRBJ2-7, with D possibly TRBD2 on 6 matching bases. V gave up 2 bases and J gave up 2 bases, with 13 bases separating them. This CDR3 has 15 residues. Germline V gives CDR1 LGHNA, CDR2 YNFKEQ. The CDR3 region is CASSQRDSPPYEQYF. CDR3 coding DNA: TGTGCCAGCAGCCAAAGGGACTCCCCTCCCTACGAGCAGTACTTC.

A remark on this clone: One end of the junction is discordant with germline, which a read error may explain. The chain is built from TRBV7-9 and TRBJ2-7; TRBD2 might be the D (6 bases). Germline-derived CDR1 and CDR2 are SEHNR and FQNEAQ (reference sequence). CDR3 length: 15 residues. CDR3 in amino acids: CSSSLDYRGSYEQYF. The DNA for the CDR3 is TGTTCCAGCAGCTTAGATTACCGGGGGTCCTACGAGCAGTACTTC.